Listed below are T cell receptor beta chains from one sample, sequenced in a study of technical replicates of blood from several donors. Sequencing used immunoSEQ multiplex PCR; TCRdb keeps in-frame clones, though not all of them. The sample shows tens of thousands of clones, about 95% of them seen only once. Sample: PBMCs. The receptors originated from a human donor in good health. Some clones in this sample may be carry-over from other donors' samples. CDR3s include the opening cysteine and the closing phenylalanine or tryptophan. A D gene is named only where the DNA matches it firmly. Not every row has a clone size; where given, it reads once, few, many or a size class.

clone_size	j_call	v_call	d_call	cdr3_aa	cdr3_nt
NA	TRBJ2-1	TRBV2	TRBD2	CASSEIERGLAEQFF	TGTGCCAGCAGTGAAATCGAGCGGGGGTTGGCTGAGCAGTTCTTC
NA	TRBJ2-7	TRBV4-1	TRBD1	CASSPRGGQGANEQYF	TGCGCCAGCAGCCCCCGGGGGGGACAGGGGGCCAACGAGCAGTACTTC
NA	TRBJ1-2	TRBV15	TRBD1	CATSRQDRGFNTF	TGTGCCACCAGCAGGCAAGACAGGGGGTTCAACACCTTC
NA	TRBJ1-6	TRBV7-8	NA	CASSLDVLGGSPLHF	TGTGCCAGCAGCTTAGATGTCCTAGGCGGTTCACCCCTCCACTTT
NA	TRBJ1-1	TRBV10-3	TRBD1	CAISESSQGIHEAFF	TGTGCCATCAGTGAGTCGTCACAGGGGATTCATGAAGCTTTCTTT
NA	TRBJ2-7	TRBV29-1	NA	CSVEMGRVEQYF	TGCAGCGTTGAAATGGGCCGCGTTGAGCAGTACTTC
NA	TRBJ1-5	TRBV27	TRBD1	CASSQWTGDQPQHF	TGTGCCAGCAGTCAGTGGACAGGCGATCAACCCCAGCATTTT
NA	TRBJ2-3	TRBV5-4	TRBD2	CASRPRGGTSTDTQYF	TGTGCCAGCAGACCCCGCGGGGGGACTAGCACAGATACGCAGTATTTT
NA	TRBJ2-3	TRBV4-1	NA	CASSQVVREVADTQYF	TGCGCCAGCAGCCAAGTAGTGAGGGAGGTTGCAGATACGCAGTATTTT
once	TRBJ2-7	TRBV28	NA	CASSLQVYEQYF	TGTGCCAGCAGTTTACAGGTTTACGAGCAGTACTTC
NA	TRBJ2-2	TRBV9	NA	CASSVGGGGLTGELFF	TGTGCCAGCAGCGTAGGAGGGGGGGGGCTCACCGGGGAGCTGTTTTTT
NA	TRBJ2-7	TRBV11-3	TRBD2	CASSAGTSYEQYF	TGTGCCAGCAGCGCCGGGACTAGCTACGAGCAGTACTTC
NA	TRBJ2-5	TRBV6-5	TRBD2	CASSYTSGLGETQYF	TGTGCCAGCAGTTACACTAGCGGGCTAGGAGAGACCCAGTACTTC
NA	TRBJ2-7	TRBV25-1	NA	CASSEVGAYSYEQYF	TGTGCCAGCAGCGAGGTAGGAGCATACTCCTACGAGCAGTACTTC
NA	TRBJ2-7	TRBV5-4	NA	CASSSRGSSYEQYF	TGTGCCAGCAGCTCCCGGGGGAGCTCCTACGAGCAGTACTTC
NA	TRBJ2-3	TRBV5-1	NA	CASRAGARADTQYF	TGCGCCAGCAGGGCGGGGGCGAGAGCAGATACGCAGTATTTT
NA	TRBJ1-1	TRBV5-4	NA	CASSSDRYRVFTEAFF	TGTGCCAGCAGTTCTGACAGGTATAGGGTTTTTACTGAAGCTTTCTTT
once	TRBJ1-1	TRBV30	TRBD1	CAWEGDSYTEAFF	TGTGCCTGGGAAGGGGACAGTTACACTGAAGCTTTCTTT
NA	TRBJ2-3	TRBV6-1	TRBD1	CASSETGVDTQYF	TGTGCCAGCAGTGAGACAGGGGTGGATACGCAGTATTTT
NA	TRBJ1-2	TRBV2	NA	CASRLGRGALHYGYTF	TGTGCCAGCAGACTAGGACGGGGGGCCCTCCACTATGGCTACACCTTC
NA	TRBJ2-5	TRBV4-2	TRBD2	CASSQEPGGLAGGVETQYF	TGTGCCAGCAGCCAAGAACCCGGTGGGCTAGCGGGAGGGGTGGAGACCCAGTACTTC
NA	TRBJ2-7	TRBV5-6	TRBD2	CASSWRPTGRRSREQYF	TGTGCCAGCAGCTGGCGCCCCACCGGGAGGAGGAGCCGCGAGCAGTACTTC
NA	TRBJ2-1	TRBV18	TRBD1	CASSDRASNEQFF	TGTGCCAGCTCGGACAGGGCGAGCAATGAGCAGTTCTTC
NA	TRBJ2-3	TRBV29-1	TRBD1	CSVVRPRTGGTDTQYF	TGCAGCGTTGTGCGCCCCAGGACAGGGGGGACAGATACGCAGTATTTT
NA	TRBJ1-1	TRBV19	TRBD1	CASSSWTGQTEAFF	TGTGCCAGTAGTTCCTGGACAGGGCAGACTGAAGCTTTCTTT
NA	TRBJ2-7	TRBV7-8	NA	CASSLELYRAYEQYF	TGTGCCAGCAGCTTAGAGCTTTACAGGGCGTACGAGCAGTACTTC
NA	TRBJ2-3	TRBV5-1	TRBD2	CASSFRLAESTDTQYF	TGCGCCAGCAGCTTCCGACTAGCGGAGAGCACAGATACGCAGTATTTT
few	TRBJ1-2	TRBV6-4	NA	CASSDRGQGYTF	TGTGCCAGCAGTGACAGGGGACAAGGCTACACCTTC
NA	TRBJ1-3	TRBV14	TRBD1	CASSQDRQGRRGAIYF	TGTGCCAGCAGCCAAGATCGACAGGGTCGCCGTGGGGCCATATATTTT
NA	TRBJ1-1	TRBV7-9	NA	CASSPPAGTEAFF	TGTGCCAGCAGCCCACCCGCGGGGACTGAAGCTTTCTTT
NA	TRBJ2-2	TRBV12-5	NA	CASGLGEPGELFF	TGTGCTAGTGGTTTGGGGGAGCCCGGGGAGCTGTTTTTT
NA	TRBJ2-1	TRBV4-3	NA	CASSQDQSEGNEQFF	TGCGCCAGCAGCCAAGATCAGAGCGAAGGCAATGAGCAGTTCTTC
NA	TRBJ2-7	TRBV11-2	NA	CASSLKGGLYEQYF	TGTGCCAGCAGCTTAAAGGGGGGACTATACGAGCAGTACTTC